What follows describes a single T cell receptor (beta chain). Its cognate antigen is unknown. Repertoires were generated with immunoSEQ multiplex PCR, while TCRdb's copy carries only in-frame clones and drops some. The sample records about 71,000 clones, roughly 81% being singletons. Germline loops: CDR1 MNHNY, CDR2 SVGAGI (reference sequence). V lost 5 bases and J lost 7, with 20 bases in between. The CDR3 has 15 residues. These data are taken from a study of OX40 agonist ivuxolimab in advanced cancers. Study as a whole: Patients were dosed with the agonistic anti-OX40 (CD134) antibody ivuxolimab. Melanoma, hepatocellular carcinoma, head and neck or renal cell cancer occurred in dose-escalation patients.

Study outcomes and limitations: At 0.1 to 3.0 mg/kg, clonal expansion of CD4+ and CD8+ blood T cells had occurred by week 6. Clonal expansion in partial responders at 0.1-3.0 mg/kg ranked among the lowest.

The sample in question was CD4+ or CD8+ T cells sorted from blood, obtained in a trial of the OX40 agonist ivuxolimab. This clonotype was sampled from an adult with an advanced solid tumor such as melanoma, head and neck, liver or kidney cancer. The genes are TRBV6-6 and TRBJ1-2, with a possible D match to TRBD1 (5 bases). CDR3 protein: CASSDQGFGGAGYTF. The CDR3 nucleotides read TGTGCCAGCAGTGACCAGGGTTTTGGCGGAGCTGGCTACACCTTC.